The next 10 T cell receptor beta chains were all read from a single sample in a study of T cells in pancreatic ductal adenocarcinoma. Only in-frame clones appear in the TCRdb table, and some are missing; sequencing was by immunoSEQ multiplex PCR. The repertoire includes about 11,000 clones, 80% to 90% of them detected once, and roughly a sixth sits in the top ten. No neoadjuvant therapy was given to the selected pancreatic ductal adenocarcinoma patients before their surgery. The sample consisted of PBMCs. These receptors all stem from a human donor with pancreatic ductal adenocarcinoma.

This clone showed up just a few times. The chain combines TRBV5-5 with TRBJ2-1; weak D call: TRBD2 (5 bases). This CDR3 spans 15 amino acids. Looked up from germline, CDR1 is SGHKS and CDR2 is YYEKEE (reference sequence). With 0 bases removed from V and 0 bases from J, the gap between germline ends came to 7 bases. The chain's CDR3 is CASSLEAASYNEQFF. The DNA of the CDR3 is TGTGCCAGCAGCTTGGAAGCGGCCTCCTACAATGAGCAGTTCTTC.

The chain has TRBV9 and TRBJ1-2; D is unclear. Germline V gene lookup returns CDR1 SGDLS and CDR2 YYNGEE. V lost 2 bases and J 4 bases, leaving 15 bases between the germline ends. The CDR3 is 15 residues long. The CDR3, as DNA: TGTGCCAGCAGCGTCGAGAGGGCGAGTGGCTATGGCTACACCTTC. Translation gives CASSVERASGYGYTF.

The V call is TRBV5-5, the J call TRBJ1-4, with 7 bases fitting TRBD1. This CDR3 is 17 amino acids long. V lost 0 bases, J lost 6 bases, and 11 bases stayed unmatched. CDR1 is SGHKS, CDR2 YYEKEE, per germline (reference sequence). The CDR3 loop is CASSLVTPGQPYEKLFF. The CDR3 coding sequence is TGTGCCAGCAGCTTGGTAACCCCGGGACAGCCCTATGAAAAACTGTTTTTT.

This clone was detected only once. J is TRBJ2-7 and V is TRBV29-1, with D perhaps matching TRBD2 (7 bases). This CDR3 is 14 amino acids long. Trimming pared 5 bases from V and 4 bases from J, leaving 18 bases between. CDR1 and CDR2 (germline): SQVTM, ANQGSEA. CDR3 sequence reads: CSVSRGGGEYEQYF. The DNA for the CDR3 is TGCAGCGTTTCACGGGGCGGGGGCGAATACGAGCAGTACTTC.

This CDR3 reads CARTRGVGTEAFF. The CDR3 coding sequence is TGTGCCCGGACGCGGGGGGTGGGCACTGAAGCTTTCTTT. This chain connects TRBV30 to TRBJ1-1; weak D call: TRBD1 (5 bases). Trimming took 8 bases from V and 4 from J, leaving 17 bases between them. The length of the CDR3 is 13 residues. Germline V CDR1 and CDR2: GTSNPN, SVGIG (reference sequence).

This chain uses TRBV7-2 with TRBJ2-7; TRBD1 matches 8 bases. V shed 1 base, J shed 4 bases, and the junction held 9 bases outside the gene matches. Germline V gives CDR1 SGHTA, CDR2 FQGNSA. The CDR3 is 16 amino acids. The CDR3 spells CASSLVVSGGGYEQYF. In DNA, the CDR3 is TGTGCCAGCAGCTTAGTGGTTTCAGGGGGCGGTTACGAGCAGTACTTC.

The chain is built from TRBV2 and TRBJ2-5, with D unresolved. The CDR3 runs 12 residues. Per the germline V gene, CDR1 is SNHLY and CDR2 is FYNNEI. Trimming removed 3 bases from V and 1 base from J, with 3 bases in between. The DNA for the CDR3 is TGTGCCAGCAGTGATGGCCAAGAGACCCAGTACTTC. Residues: CASSDGQETQYF.

This clone has only a few counts. The chain employs TRBV18 and TRBJ2-7; tentatively, D is TRBD1 (5 bases). This CDR3 comprises 15 residues. The V end lost 3 bases, the J end lost 3 bases, and 15 bases lay between the germline ends. Germline assignment: CDR1 KGHSH and CDR2 LQKENI. The CDR3 nucleotides are TGTGCCAGCTCACCTGGGGATCAGGGCTACTACGAGCAGTACTTC. Translated: CASSPGDQGYYEQYF.

The chain links TRBV5-1 to TRBJ2-4; D perhaps matches TRBD2 (5 bases). CDR1 and CDR2 from the germline V gene are SGHRS and YFSETQ. This CDR3 has 15 amino acids. Trimming removed 0 bases at V and 3 bases at J, with 10 bases between. The CDR3, as DNA: TGCGCCAGCAGCTTGGATCTAGGAGGCAAAAACATTCAGTACTTC. Protein sequence: CASSLDLGGKNIQYF.

The V gene is TRBV6-5, the J gene TRBJ2-7; the match to TRBD2 covers 9 bases. The CDR3 has 16 amino acids. V was pared by 0 bases and J by 5 bases, with 8 bases of the junction left unmatched. CDR1 MNHEY and CDR2 SVGAGI come from the germline V gene. Written as DNA, the CDR3 is TGTGCCAGCAGTTACTCTTCCCTAGCGGGATTGGACGAGCAGTACTTC. This codes for CASSYSSLAGLDEQYF.